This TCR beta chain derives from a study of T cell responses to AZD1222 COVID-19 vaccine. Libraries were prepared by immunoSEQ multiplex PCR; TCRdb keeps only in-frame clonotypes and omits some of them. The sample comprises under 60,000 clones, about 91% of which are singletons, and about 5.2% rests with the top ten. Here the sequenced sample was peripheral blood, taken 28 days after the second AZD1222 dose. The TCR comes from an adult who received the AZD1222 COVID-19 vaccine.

CDR3 residues: CAHASGGSNTGELFF. The CDR3, as DNA: TGTGCCCACGCTAGCGGGGGGTCGAACACCGGGGAGCTGTTTTTT. This rearrangement joins TRBV2 to TRBJ2-2, with 11 bases aligning to TRBD2. The CDR3 is made up of 15 amino acids. Germline CDR1 reads SNHLY; CDR2 reads FYNNEI. The trim removed 11 bases at V and 0 bases at J, leaving 5 bases unmatched.